One and the same sample provided the 10 T cell receptor beta chains below, sequenced in a study of identical twins. TCRdb reprocessed the 5' RACE reads via MiXCR and lists one record per CDR3 protein. The table shows roughly 250,000 distinct CDR3 sequences, with roughly 13% occurring only once. The sequenced material came from memory (CD45RO+) T cells sorted from blood. Every receptor here comes from a woman aged 18-29 years in good health.

This clonotype was seen many times. V gene TRBV2 combines with J gene TRBJ2-4, with a possible D match to TRBD2 (7 bases). V shed 6 bases and J shed 5 bases, with 14 bases lying between them. Germline CDR1 is SNHLY and CDR2 is FYNNEI. The CDR3 length is 14 residues. DNA for the CDR3: TGTGCCAGCAGCCGAGGGGGGGCCCAAAACATTCAGTACTTC. This translates into CASSRGGAQNIQYF.

This clonotype has only a few counts. V and J are TRBV24-1 and TRBJ2-1; D may be TRBD2 (7 bases). The CDR3 has 15 residues. V was cut by 10 bases and J by 7 bases, with 22 bases left in between. CDR1 KGHDR and CDR2 SFDVKD come from the germline V gene. As DNA, the CDR3 is TGTGCCACGGCCGAGGGGGGGGCGGGGAAGAATGAGCAGTTCTTC. The encoded protein is CATAEGGAGKNEQFF.

This chain links TRBV12-3 or TRBV12-4 with TRBJ2-3, with D perhaps TRBD1 or TRBD2 (5 bases each). V lost 5 bases, J lost 0 bases, and 18 bases lay in between. The CDR3 is 17 amino acids. CDR3 amino acids: CASSQGGGSGSTDTQYF. In nucleotides, the CDR3 is TGTGCCAGCAGTCAGGGTGGGGGTTCGGGGAGCACAGATACGCAGTATTTT.

The CDR3 region has the DNA TGTGCCAGCAGCCCTAAGGACAGGGGTTTCCTGACGCAGTATTTT. Protein sequence: CASSPKDRGFLTQYF. This sequence joins TRBV7-2 and TRBJ2-3; 9 bases are shared with TRBD1. Unmatched junction bases numbered 12, after V lost 5 bases and J lost 9 bases. Looked up from germline, CDR1 is SGHTA and CDR2 is FQGNSA. This CDR3 has 15 residues.

V gene TRBV12-3 or TRBV12-4 combines with J gene TRBJ2-1, with a weak D call TRBD1 (5 bases). The CDR3 extends over 16 amino acids. V was shortened by 5 bases and J by 2 bases, with 16 bases between the two germline ends. The CDR3 loop reads CASSSSPLGAYNEQFF. CDR3 sequence (DNA): TGTGCCAGCAGTAGCAGTCCCCTAGGGGCCTACAATGAGCAGTTCTTC.

The rearrangement joins TRBV7-9 to TRBJ1-2, with TRBD1 identical over 7 bases. Germline CDR1 reads SEHNR; CDR2 reads FQNEAQ (reference sequence). V shed 1 base and J 5 bases; nucleotides not matched to a gene: 10. CDR3 length equals 16 residues. Here the CDR3 reads CASSLELTGEIYGYTF. In DNA, the CDR3 is TGTGCCAGCAGCTTAGAACTCACAGGGGAAATATATGGCTACACCTTC.

This clonotype was observed a handful of times. The V and J genes are TRBV4-3 and TRBJ2-1; 7 positions agree with TRBD2. J was trimmed by 0 bases and V by 0 bases; bases with no gene match: 8. The germline gives CDR1 LGHNA, CDR2 YSLEER. The CDR3 sequence is 18 residues long. CDR3 in DNA: TGCGCCAGCAGCCAAGAGCCCGCTAGCGGATTCTCCTACAATGAGCAGTTCTTC. Its translation: CASSQEPASGFSYNEQFF.

The chain uses TRBV18 and TRBJ2-1; no definite D call. The length of the CDR3 is 14 residues. Germline CDR1 and CDR2: KGHSH and LQKENI. V was pared by 2 bases and J by 7 bases, with 12 bases between. The CDR3 coding sequence is TGTGCCAGCTCACCATTCAAGGATCCGAATGAGCAGTTCTTC. Its protein product is CASSPFKDPNEQFF.

This clonotype appeared many times. The rearrangement uses TRBV2 and TRBJ2-5; D is ambiguous. The CDR3 has 10 amino acids. Looked up from germline, CDR1 is SNHLY and CDR2 is FYNNEI. Trimming left V 6 bases short and J 8 bases short, with 7 bases between. The CDR3 region is CASRGFTQYF. The CDR3 DNA reads as TGTGCCAGCAGGGGCTTCACCCAGTACTTC.

This clonotype was counted only a few times. V usage is TRBV20-1 and J usage is TRBJ2-1, with D possibly TRBD2 on 6 matching bases. The CDR3 covers 16 residues. V lost 1 base and J lost 0, with 13 bases in between. Germline lookup yields CDR1 DFQATT and CDR2 SNEGSKA (reference sequence). CDR3 coding DNA: TGCAGTGCTAGAGTCAGCCAGGGAGGCTCCTACAATGAGCAGTTCTTC. Encoded protein: CSARVSQGGSYNEQFF.